These T cell receptor beta chains were read from a single sample in a study of graft-versus-host responses after intestinal transplantation. Method: immunoSEQ multiplex PCR; TCRdb's copy keeps in-frame clones and lacks some. The data contain about 120,000 clones, 90% to 95% of them singletons. These receptors' targets are unknown. This sample comprised unstimulated CD4+ T cells sorted from spleen or lymph node cells, obtained before intestinal transplant. Source of these receptors: a human donor who received an intestinal transplant. CDR3s include the opening cysteine and the closing phenylalanine or tryptophan. D genes are given only for firm matches. The size of a clone is reported for some rows only, either as once, few or many, or as a class for expanded clones.

d_call: TRBD1
j_call: TRBJ1-2
v_call: TRBV6-5
clone_size: once
cdr3_nt: TGTGCCAGCAGTTACACAGGGGGATCCGAATATGGCTACACCTTC
cdr3_aa: CASSYTGGSEYGYTF

d_call: -
j_call: TRBJ2-7
v_call: TRBV27
clone_size: -
cdr3_nt: TGTGCCAGCAGCAAAAGGACCATCTACGAGCAGTACTTC
cdr3_aa: CASSKRTIYEQYF

d_call: TRBD2
j_call: TRBJ2-7
v_call: TRBV28
clone_size: -
cdr3_nt: TGTGCCAGCAGTAGGACCGGGACTAGAGGGTACGAGCAGTACTTC
cdr3_aa: CASSRTGTRGYEQYF

d_call: -
j_call: TRBJ2-7
v_call: TRBV27
clone_size: -
cdr3_nt: TGTGCCAGCAGTCCCGGGACCCTCGGGTACGAGCAGTACTTC
cdr3_aa: CASSPGTLGYEQYF

d_call: -
j_call: TRBJ2-7
v_call: TRBV18
clone_size: once
cdr3_nt: TGTGCCAGCTCACCGCTAGCGCAGACCTACGAGCAGTACTTC
cdr3_aa: CASSPLAQTYEQYF

d_call: -
j_call: TRBJ2-7
v_call: TRBV6-1
clone_size: few
cdr3_nt: TGTGCCAGCACTAGCTACTACGAGCAGTACTTC
cdr3_aa: CASTSYYEQYF

d_call: -
j_call: TRBJ1-1
v_call: TRBV18
clone_size: once
cdr3_nt: TGTGCCAGCTCACCATTGGAGGAAACTGAAGCTTTCTTT
cdr3_aa: CASSPLEETEAFF

d_call: TRBD2
j_call: TRBJ2-1
v_call: TRBV30
clone_size: -
cdr3_nt: TGTGCCTGGACAGCGGGGTCGTACAATGAGCAGTTCTTC
cdr3_aa: CAWTAGSYNEQFF

d_call: TRBD1
j_call: TRBJ2-3
v_call: TRBV9
clone_size: -
cdr3_nt: TGTGCCAGCAGCGTAGAACCGACAGGGCCAGATACGCAGTATTTT
cdr3_aa: CASSVEPTGPDTQYF

d_call: TRBD1
j_call: TRBJ2-7
v_call: TRBV5-4
clone_size: -
cdr3_nt: TGTGCCAGCAGCGCCCCCGACAGGGGTCACCTCGAGCAGTACTTC
cdr3_aa: CASSAPDRGHLEQYF

d_call: -
j_call: TRBJ1-3
v_call: TRBV28
clone_size: few
cdr3_nt: TGTGCCAGCCAGGGTTGGTCTGGAAACACCATATATTTT
cdr3_aa: CASQGWSGNTIYF

d_call: TRBD2
j_call: TRBJ2-5
v_call: TRBV5-1
clone_size: -
cdr3_nt: TGCGCCAGCAGCCCTTCCCCGGGACTAGCGGGAGGGCTCCAAGAGACCCAGTACTTC
cdr3_aa: CASSPSPGLAGGLQETQYF

d_call: -
j_call: TRBJ1-4
v_call: TRBV2
clone_size: -
cdr3_nt: TGTGCCAGCAGTGAAGCGCCAGCTCACAATGAAAAACTGTTTTTT
cdr3_aa: CASSEAPAHNEKLFF

d_call: -
j_call: TRBJ2-3
v_call: TRBV19
clone_size: few
cdr3_nt: TGTGCCAGTAGTATAGGGTCCACCACAGATACGCAGTATTTT
cdr3_aa: CASSIGSTTDTQYF

d_call: TRBD2
j_call: TRBJ2-5
v_call: TRBV4-2
clone_size: -
cdr3_nt: TGTGCCAGCAGCCAAGATACTAGCGGGAGGGGTGAGCAGTACTTC
cdr3_aa: CASSQDTSGRGEQYF

d_call: -
j_call: TRBJ2-3
v_call: TRBV4-2
clone_size: few
cdr3_nt: TGTGCCAGCAGCTCTGACTTCCGCACAGATACGCAGTATTTT
cdr3_aa: CASSSDFRTDTQYF

d_call: -
j_call: TRBJ2-5
v_call: TRBV9
clone_size: -
cdr3_nt: TGTGCCAGCAGCGTAGACACAGGGTACCAAGAGACCCAGTACTTC
cdr3_aa: CASSVDTGYQETQYF

d_call: TRBD2
j_call: TRBJ2-7
v_call: TRBV4-2
clone_size: -
cdr3_nt: TGTGCCAGCAGCCAAGAGGGCACTAGCGGGGGGAGGCAGTACTTC
cdr3_aa: CASSQEGTSGGRQYF

d_call: TRBD1
j_call: TRBJ2-1
v_call: TRBV27
clone_size: -
cdr3_nt: TGTGCCAGCAACGGACAGGGGGCCTACAATGAGCAGTTCTTC
cdr3_aa: CASNGQGAYNEQFF

d_call: -
j_call: TRBJ1-5
v_call: TRBV2
clone_size: -
cdr3_nt: TGTGCCAGCAGTGACCTACCCAATCAGCCCCAGCATTTT
cdr3_aa: CASSDLPNQPQHF

d_call: TRBD1
j_call: TRBJ1-3
v_call: TRBV28
clone_size: -
cdr3_nt: TGTGCCAGCAGTGGGACAGGGGCTGGAAACACCATATATTTT
cdr3_aa: CASSGTGAGNTIYF

d_call: -
j_call: TRBJ2-1
v_call: TRBV7-6
clone_size: -
cdr3_nt: TGTGCCAGCAGCTTAGACGGGAGCTACAATGAGCAGTTCTTC
cdr3_aa: CASSLDGSYNEQFF

d_call: TRBD2
j_call: TRBJ2-7
v_call: TRBV5-1
clone_size: once
cdr3_nt: TGCGCCAGCAGCTTGCGGACTAGCGGGACCCCCTCTGCCTACGAGCAGTACTTC
cdr3_aa: CASSLRTSGTPSAYEQYF

d_call: -
j_call: TRBJ2-3
v_call: TRBV10-3
clone_size: -
cdr3_nt: TGTGCCATCAGTGAGTCGCCTAGCGAAAGCACAGATACGCAGTATTTT
cdr3_aa: CAISESPSESTDTQYF

d_call: -
j_call: TRBJ2-1
v_call: TRBV7-3
clone_size: -
cdr3_nt: TGTGCCAGCAGCTTAACCGGTGGAGTCTACAATGAGCAGTTCTTC
cdr3_aa: CASSLTGGVYNEQFF

d_call: -
j_call: TRBJ2-7
v_call: TRBV5-1
clone_size: -
cdr3_nt: TGCGCCAGCAGCCTGGACAGCCGAGGGGGGCAGTACTTC
cdr3_aa: CASSLDSRGGQYF

d_call: -
j_call: TRBJ1-4
v_call: TRBV28
clone_size: -
cdr3_nt: TGTGCCAGCTATTGGGACGGGGCTGAAAAACTGTTTTTT
cdr3_aa: CASYWDGAEKLFF

d_call: TRBD1
j_call: TRBJ2-7
v_call: TRBV6-1
clone_size: -
cdr3_nt: TGTGCCAGCAGTGCCTCGACAGGGCCGTACGAGCAGTACTTC
cdr3_aa: CASSASTGPYEQYF

d_call: TRBD2
j_call: TRBJ2-2
v_call: TRBV10-1
clone_size: once
cdr3_nt: TGCGCCAGCGGGACAGCGGGAGGCACCGGGGAGCTGTTTTTT
cdr3_aa: CASGTAGGTGELFF

d_call: -
j_call: TRBJ2-1
v_call: TRBV4-1
clone_size: -
cdr3_nt: TGCGCCAGCAGCCAAGATCCACTTCCCTACAATGAGCAGTTCTTC
cdr3_aa: CASSQDPLPYNEQFF

d_call: -
j_call: TRBJ1-2
v_call: TRBV2
clone_size: -
cdr3_nt: TGTGCCAGCAGGGCGGGGTTCGGCTACACCTTC
cdr3_aa: CASRAGFGYTF

d_call: -
j_call: TRBJ2-5
v_call: TRBV12-5
clone_size: -
cdr3_nt: TGTGCTAGTGGTTTGGTAGGGCCGGGCCGCCAAGAGACCCAGTACTTC
cdr3_aa: CASGLVGPGRQETQYF

d_call: -
j_call: TRBJ1-2
v_call: TRBV5-4
clone_size: -
cdr3_nt: TGTGCCAGCAGCCCACAACCGAGCGTGGCAGCTGCCTATGGCTACACCTTC
cdr3_aa: CASSPQPSVAAAYGYTF

d_call: -
j_call: TRBJ2-1
v_call: TRBV5-6
clone_size: -
cdr3_nt: TGTGCCAGCAGCCCACCATTGAGGGGAAGGATAGGGCAGTTCTTC
cdr3_aa: CASSPPLRGRIGQFF

d_call: TRBD2
j_call: TRBJ2-1
v_call: TRBV15
clone_size: -
cdr3_nt: TGTGCCACCAGCACGCCAAGGGGACTAGCGGGAGGGAGCTCCTACAATGAGCAGTTCTTC
cdr3_aa: CATSTPRGLAGGSSYNEQFF

d_call: -
j_call: TRBJ2-2
v_call: TRBV6-5
clone_size: -
cdr3_nt: TGTGCCAGCAGTTCCCAGGCGGGAGGGGAGCTGTTTTTT
cdr3_aa: CASSSQAGGELFF

d_call: -
j_call: TRBJ2-7
v_call: TRBV7-2
clone_size: -
cdr3_nt: TGTGCCAGCAGCTTAGGTCTTCGGAGATACGAGCAGTACTTC
cdr3_aa: CASSLGLRRYEQYF

d_call: -
j_call: TRBJ1-2
v_call: TRBV18
clone_size: -
cdr3_nt: TGTGCCAGCTCACCAGGGACTCATGGCTACACCTTC
cdr3_aa: CASSPGTHGYTF

d_call: -
j_call: TRBJ1-1
v_call: TRBV29-1
clone_size: -
cdr3_nt: TGCAGCGTTGAAGGCCGTTTGGGGGATCAGGTGTCAGACACTGAAGCTTTCTTT
cdr3_aa: CSVEGRLGDQVSDTEAFF

d_call: -
j_call: TRBJ2-5
v_call: TRBV12-1
clone_size: -
cdr3_nt: TGTGCCAGCAGCTTCGGGCAAGCGGGAGGGCCGAAAGAGACCCAGTACTTC
cdr3_aa: CASSFGQAGGPKETQYF